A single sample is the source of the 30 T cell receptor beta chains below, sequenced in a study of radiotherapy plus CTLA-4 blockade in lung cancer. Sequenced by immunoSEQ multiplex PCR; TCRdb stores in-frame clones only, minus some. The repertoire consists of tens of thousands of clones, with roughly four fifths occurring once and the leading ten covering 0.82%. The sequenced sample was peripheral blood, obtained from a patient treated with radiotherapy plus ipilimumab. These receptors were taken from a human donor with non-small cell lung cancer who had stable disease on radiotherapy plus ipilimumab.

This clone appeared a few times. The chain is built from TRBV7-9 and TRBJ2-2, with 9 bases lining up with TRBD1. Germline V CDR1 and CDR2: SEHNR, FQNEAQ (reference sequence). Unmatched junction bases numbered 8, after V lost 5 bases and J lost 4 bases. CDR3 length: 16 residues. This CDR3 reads CASSQTGGIGTGELFF. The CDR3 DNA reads TGTGCCAGCAGCCAAACAGGGGGCATCGGCACCGGGGAGCTGTTTTTT.

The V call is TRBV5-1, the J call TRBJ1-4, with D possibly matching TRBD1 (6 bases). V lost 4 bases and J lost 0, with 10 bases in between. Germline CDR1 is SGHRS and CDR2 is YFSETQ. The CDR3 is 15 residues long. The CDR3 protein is CASSPAGATNEKLFF. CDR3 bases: TGCGCCAGCAGCCCTGCAGGGGCAACTAATGAAAAACTGTTTTTT.

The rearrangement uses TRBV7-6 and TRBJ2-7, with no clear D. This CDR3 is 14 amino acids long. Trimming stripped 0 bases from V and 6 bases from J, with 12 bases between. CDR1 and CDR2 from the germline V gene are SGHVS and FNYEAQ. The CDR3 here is CASSLAHLDPEQYF. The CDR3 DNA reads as TGTGCCAGCAGCTTAGCGCATCTGGACCCCGAGCAGTACTTC.

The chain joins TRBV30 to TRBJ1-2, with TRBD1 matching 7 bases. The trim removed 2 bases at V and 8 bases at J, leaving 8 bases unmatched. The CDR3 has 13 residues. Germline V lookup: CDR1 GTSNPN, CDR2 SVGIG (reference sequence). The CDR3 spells CAWSRGQLGGYTF. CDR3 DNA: TGTGCCTGGAGTAGGGGACAGCTGGGGGGCTACACCTTC.

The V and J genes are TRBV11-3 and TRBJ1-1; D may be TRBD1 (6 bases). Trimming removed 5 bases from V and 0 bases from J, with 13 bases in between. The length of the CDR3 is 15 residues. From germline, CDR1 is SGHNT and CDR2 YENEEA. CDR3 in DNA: TGTGCCAGCAGCCCGCGGACAGATATGAACACTGAAGCTTTCTTT. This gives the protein CASSPRTDMNTEAFF.

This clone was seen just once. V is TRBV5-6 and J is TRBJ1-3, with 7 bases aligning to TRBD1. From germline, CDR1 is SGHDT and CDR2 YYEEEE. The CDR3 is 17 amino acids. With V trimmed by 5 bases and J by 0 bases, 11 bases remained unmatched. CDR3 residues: CASRLTGTAASGNTIYF. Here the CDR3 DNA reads TGTGCCAGCAGGTTGACCGGGACAGCAGCCTCTGGAAACACCATATATTTT.

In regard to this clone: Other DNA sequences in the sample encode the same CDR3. The CDR3 sequence: CASSARQGSYSYEQYF. In DNA, the CDR3 is TGTGCCAGCAGCGCCCGACAGGGATCTTACTCCTACGAGCAGTACTTC. V and J are TRBV9 and TRBJ2-7; 7 bases are shared with TRBD1. After removal of 3 bases from V and 0 bases from J, the junction contained 9 bases not matched to a gene. The CDR3 is 16 amino acids. CDR1 and CDR2 (germline): SGDLS, YYNGEE.

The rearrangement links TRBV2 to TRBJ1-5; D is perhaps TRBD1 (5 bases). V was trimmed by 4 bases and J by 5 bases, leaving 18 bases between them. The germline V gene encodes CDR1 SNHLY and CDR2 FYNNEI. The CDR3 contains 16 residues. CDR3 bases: TGTGCCAGCAGTGCTCCCGGGACGGAGGGCGATCAGCCCCAGCATTTT. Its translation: CASSAPGTEGDQPQHF.

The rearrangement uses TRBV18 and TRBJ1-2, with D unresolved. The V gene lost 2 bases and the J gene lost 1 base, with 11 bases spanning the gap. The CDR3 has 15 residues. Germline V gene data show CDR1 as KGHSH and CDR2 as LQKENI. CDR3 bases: TGTGCCAGCTCACCAGTGGCGGAAAATAACTATGGCTACACCTTC. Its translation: CASSPVAENNYGYTF. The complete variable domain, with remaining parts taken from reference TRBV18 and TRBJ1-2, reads NAGVMQNPRHLVRRRGQEARLRCSPMKGHSHVYWYRQLPEEGLKFMVYLQKENIIDESGMPKERFSAEFPKEGPSILRIQQVVRGDSAAYFCASSPVAENNYGYTFGSGTRLTVV.

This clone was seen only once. CDR3 sequence (DNA): TGTGCCAGCAGCCGCGGGGAGGAGCAGTACTTC. Protein: CASSRGEEQYF. The chain joins TRBV5-8 to TRBJ2-7; D may be TRBD2 (6 bases). This CDR3 comprises 11 residues. V lost 4 bases, J lost 7 bases, and 9 bases lay in between. Germline V lookup: CDR1 SGHTS, CDR2 YDEGEE.

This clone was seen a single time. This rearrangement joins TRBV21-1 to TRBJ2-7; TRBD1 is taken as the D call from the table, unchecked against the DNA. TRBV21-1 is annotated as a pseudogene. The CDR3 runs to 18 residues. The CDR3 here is CASSKCTTTENLSYEQYF. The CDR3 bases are TGTGCCAGCAGCAAATGCACAACCACAGAAAACCTCTCCTACGAGCAGTACTTC.

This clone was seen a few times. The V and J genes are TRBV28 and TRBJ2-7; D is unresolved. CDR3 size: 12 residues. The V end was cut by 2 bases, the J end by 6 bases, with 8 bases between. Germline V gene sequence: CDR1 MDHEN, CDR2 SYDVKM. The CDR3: CASSLTIGEQYF. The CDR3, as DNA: TGTGCCAGCAGTTTAACGATAGGCGAGCAGTACTTC.

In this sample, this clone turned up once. As DNA, the CDR3 is TGCAGCGCCCCGACAGGGGTGCATGGCTACACCTTC. It yields the protein CSAPTGVHGYTF. The rearrangement uses TRBV29-1 and TRBJ1-2; 8 nucleotides agree with TRBD1. This CDR3 region has 12 residues. CDR1 and CDR2 (germline): SQVTM, ANQGSEA. Trimming removed 7 bases from V and 6 bases from J; junction bases left unmatched: 7.

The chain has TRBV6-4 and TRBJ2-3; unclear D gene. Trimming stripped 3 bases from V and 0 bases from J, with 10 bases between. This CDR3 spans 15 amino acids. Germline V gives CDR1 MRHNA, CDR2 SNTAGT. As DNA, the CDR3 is TGTGCCAGCAGTGAAGAGGCCACTAGCACAGATACGCAGTATTTT. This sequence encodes CASSEEATSTDTQYF.

This CDR3 reads CASSERAPQHF. CDR3 bases: TGTGCCAGCAGTGAGAGGGCGCCCCAGCATTTT. The J gene is TRBJ1-5, the V gene TRBV25-1; D gene uncertain. Germline V gene data show CDR1 as MGHDK and CDR2 as SYGVNS. This CDR3 is built from 11 residues. The V end lost 3 bases, the J end lost 9 bases, and 6 bases lay between the germline ends.

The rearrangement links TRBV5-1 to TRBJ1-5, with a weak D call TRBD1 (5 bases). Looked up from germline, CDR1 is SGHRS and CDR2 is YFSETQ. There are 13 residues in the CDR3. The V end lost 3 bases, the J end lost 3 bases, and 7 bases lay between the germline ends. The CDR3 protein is CASSSGTNQPQHF. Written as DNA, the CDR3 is TGCGCCAGCAGCTCAGGGACCAATCAGCCCCAGCATTTT. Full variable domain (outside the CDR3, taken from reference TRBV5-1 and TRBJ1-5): KAGVTQTPRYLIKTRGQQVTLSCSPISGHRSVSWYQQTPGQGLQFLFEYFSETQRNKGNFPGRFSGRQFSNSRSEMNVSTLELGDSALYLCASSSGTNQPQHFGDGTRLSIL.

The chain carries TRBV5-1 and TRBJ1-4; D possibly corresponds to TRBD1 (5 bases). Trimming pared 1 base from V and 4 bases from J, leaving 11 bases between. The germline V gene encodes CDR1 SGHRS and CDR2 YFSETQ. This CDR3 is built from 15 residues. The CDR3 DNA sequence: TGCGCCAGCAGCTTGACCGGGACCTATAATGAAAAACTGTTTTTT. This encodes CASSLTGTYNEKLFF.

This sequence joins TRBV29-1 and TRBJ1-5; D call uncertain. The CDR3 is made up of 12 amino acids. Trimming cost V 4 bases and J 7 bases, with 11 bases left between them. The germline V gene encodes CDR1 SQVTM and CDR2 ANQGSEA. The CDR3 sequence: CSVVGFGQPQHF. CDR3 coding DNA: TGCAGCGTTGTTGGATTTGGGCAGCCCCAGCATTTT. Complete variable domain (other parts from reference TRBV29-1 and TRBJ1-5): SAVISQKPSRDICQRGTSLTIQCQVDSQVTMMFWYRQQPGQSLTLIATANQGSEATYESGFVIDKFPISRPNLTFSTLTVSNMSPEDSSIYLCSVVGFGQPQHFGDGTRLSIL.

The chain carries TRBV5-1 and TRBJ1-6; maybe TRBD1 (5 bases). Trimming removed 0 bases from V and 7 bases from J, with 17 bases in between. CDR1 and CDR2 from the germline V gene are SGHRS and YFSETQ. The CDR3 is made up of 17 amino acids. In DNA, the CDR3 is TGCGCCAGCAGCTTGGCGGTTAGCAGGGCGGGAAATTCACCCCTCCACTTT. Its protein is CASSLAVSRAGNSPLHF.

The DNA of the CDR3 is TGTGCCAGCATCTACCGGGGCAGGTCCACCTCCGTGCAGTACTTC. This sequence encodes CASIYRGRSTSVQYF. The chain has TRBV28 and TRBJ2-7, with D perhaps assigned TRBD1 or TRBD2 (5 bases each). V was clipped by 7 bases and J by 9 bases, with 25 bases between them. CDR1 and CDR2 from the germline V gene are MDHEN and SYDVKM. The CDR3 covers 15 residues.

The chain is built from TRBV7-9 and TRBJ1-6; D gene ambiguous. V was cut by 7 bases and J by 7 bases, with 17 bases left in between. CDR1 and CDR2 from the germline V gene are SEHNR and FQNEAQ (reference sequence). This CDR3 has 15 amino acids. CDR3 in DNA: TGTGCCAGCACCGAGAACTCCGTTAGGAATTCACCCCTCCACTTT. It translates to CASTENSVRNSPLHF.

The DNA of the CDR3 is TGTGCCGCCAGCTGGGGGGTGAATCAGCCCCAGCATTTT. Residues: CAASWGVNQPQHF. V is TRBV6-5 and J is TRBJ1-5; perhaps TRBD1 as D (5 bases). With 11 bases removed from V and 4 bases from J, the gap between germline ends came to 15 bases. The CDR3 length is 13 residues. CDR1 is MNHEY and CDR2 is SVGAGI in the germline V gene.

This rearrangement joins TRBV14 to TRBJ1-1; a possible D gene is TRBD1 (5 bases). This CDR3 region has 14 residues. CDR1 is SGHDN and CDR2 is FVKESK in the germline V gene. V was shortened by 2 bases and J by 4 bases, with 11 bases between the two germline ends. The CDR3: CASSQLGRRTEAFF. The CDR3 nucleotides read TGTGCCAGCAGCCAACTGGGACGACGCACTGAAGCTTTCTTT.

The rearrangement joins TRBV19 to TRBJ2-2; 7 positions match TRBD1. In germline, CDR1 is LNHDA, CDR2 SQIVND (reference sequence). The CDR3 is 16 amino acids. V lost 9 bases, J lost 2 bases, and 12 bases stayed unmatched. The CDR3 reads CASYRGAGGNTGELFF. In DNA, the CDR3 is TGTGCCAGCTATAGAGGGGCAGGGGGTAACACCGGGGAGCTGTTTTTT.

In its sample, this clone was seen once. The CDR3 region is CASSREQGPIDGYTF. CDR3 DNA sequence: TGTGCCAGCAGCAGGGAACAGGGGCCCATCGATGGCTACACCTTC. The chain has TRBV21-1 and TRBJ1-2; the table names TRBD1, a call not compared with the DNA. TRBV21-1 is annotated as a pseudogene. This CDR3 spans 15 amino acids.

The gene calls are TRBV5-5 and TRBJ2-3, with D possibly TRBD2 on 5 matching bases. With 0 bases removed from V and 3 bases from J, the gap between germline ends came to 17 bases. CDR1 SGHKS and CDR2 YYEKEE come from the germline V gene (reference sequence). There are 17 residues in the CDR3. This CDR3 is CASSLAPGGGRTDTQYF. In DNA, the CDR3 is TGTGCCAGCAGCTTGGCCCCAGGAGGAGGTAGAACAGATACGCAGTATTTT. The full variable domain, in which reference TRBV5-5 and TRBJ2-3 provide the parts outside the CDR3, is DAGVTQSPTHLIKTRGQQVTLRCSPISGHKSVSWYQQVLGQGPQFIFQYYEKEERGRGNFPDRFSARQFPNYSSELNVNALLLGDSALYLCASSLAPGGGRTDTQYFGPGTRLTVL.

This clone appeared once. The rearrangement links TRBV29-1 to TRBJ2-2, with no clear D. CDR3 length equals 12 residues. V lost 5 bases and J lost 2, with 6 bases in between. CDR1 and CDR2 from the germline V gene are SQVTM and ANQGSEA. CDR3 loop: CSVRFNTGELFF. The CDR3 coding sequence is TGCAGCGTTCGGTTTAACACCGGGGAGCTGTTTTTT.

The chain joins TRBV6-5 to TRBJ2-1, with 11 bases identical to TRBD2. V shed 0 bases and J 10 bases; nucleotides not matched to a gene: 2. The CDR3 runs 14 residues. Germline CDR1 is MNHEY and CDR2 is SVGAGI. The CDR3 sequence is CASSYSSGGVEQFF. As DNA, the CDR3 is TGTGCCAGCAGTTACTCTAGCGGGGGGGTCGAGCAGTTCTTC.

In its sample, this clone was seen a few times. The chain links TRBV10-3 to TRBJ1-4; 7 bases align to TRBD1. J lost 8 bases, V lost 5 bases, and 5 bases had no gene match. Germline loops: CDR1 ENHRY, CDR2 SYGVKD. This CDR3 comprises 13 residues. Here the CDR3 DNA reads TGTGCCATCAGTACAGGGGCCTGGGAAAAACTGTTTTTT. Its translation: CAISTGAWEKLFF.

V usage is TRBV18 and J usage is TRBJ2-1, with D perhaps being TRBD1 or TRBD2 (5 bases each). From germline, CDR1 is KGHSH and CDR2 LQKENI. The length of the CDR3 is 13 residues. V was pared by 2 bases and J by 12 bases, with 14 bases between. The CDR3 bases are TGTGCCAGCTCACCAGCCGGGACCCCTGCGCAGTTCTTC. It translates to CASSPAGTPAQFF.